This is a list of T cell receptor beta chains from one sample in a study of T cells in Graves' hyperthyroidism and ophthalmopathy. TCRdb analysed the multiplex PCR reads with MiXCR anew, one entry per CDR3 protein. In the table there are 660,000 or so distinct CDR3 sequences, 45% of which are singletons. Source material: peripheral blood or thyroid tissue (not recorded which). All receptors derive from an adult man with Graves' disease, either hyperthyroidism or ophthalmopathy (not recorded which). Each CDR3 is given with its conserved first and last residue. D genes are given only for firm matches. A clone size is listed for some rows: how often the clone was seen (once, few, many), or a class if it is expanded.

few	TRBV19	TRBJ1-1	.	CASSIWEDTEAFF	TGTGCCAGTAGTATTTGGGAGGACACTGAAGCTTTCTTT
few	TRBV2	TRBJ2-5	TRBD1	CASSETGTGGLGTQYF	TGTGCCAGCAGTGAAACCGGGACAGGGGGCCTCGGGACCCAGTACTTC
few	TRBV5-1	TRBJ2-5	TRBD2	CASSGGLAGVQETQYF	TGCGCCAGCAGCGGGGGACTAGCGGGAGTCCAAGAGACCCAGTACTTC
.	TRBV29-1	TRBJ2-7	TRBD1	CSVTLGQGYPYEQCF	TGCAGCGTAACTCTCGGACAGGGATACCCCTACGAGCAGTGCTTC
.	TRBV24-1	TRBJ1-2	.	CATSDPGPQDDGYTF	TGTGCCACCAGTGACCCGGGACCACAGGATGATGGCTACACCTTC
.	TRBV11-2	TRBJ1-3	TRBD1	CASSPQRDRGNTIYF	TGTGCCAGCAGCCCCCAGCGGGACAGAGGAAACACCATATATTTT
.	TRBV10-3	TRBJ1-1	.	CAISEGFLEAFF	TGTGCCATCAGTGAGGGGTTTTTAGAAGCTTTCTTT
.	TRBV24-1	TRBJ2-7	TRBD1	CARGTGIYEQYF	TGTGCTAGGGGGACAGGGATTTACGAGCAGTACTTC
.	TRBV24-1	TRBJ1-2	TRBD1	CATRSNDRARGYTF	TGTGCCACCCGGTCCAACGACAGGGCGCGAGGCTACACCTTC
.	TRBV7-2	TRBJ1-5	TRBD1	CASSPDRGPGYSNQPQHF	TGTGCCAGCAGCCCCGACAGGGGGCCTGGGTATAGCAATCAGCCCCAGCATTTT
many	TRBV20-1	TRBJ1-2	TRBD1	CSAWDRGNGYTF	TGCAGTGCCTGGGACAGGGGGAATGGCTACACCTTC
.	TRBV7-9	TRBJ2-7	TRBD1	CASSRDRVSSYGQYF	TGTGCCAGCAGCCGGGACAGGGTAAGCTCCTACGGGCAGTACTTC
few	TRBV7-2	TRBJ2-7	TRBD1	CASSLAGTGVTEQYF	TGTGCCAGCAGCTTAGCCGGGACAGGAGTTACCGAGCAGTACTTC
.	TRBV7-2	TRBJ2-7	TRBD1	CASSLSWAGGYEQYF	TGTGCCAGCAGCTTATCGTGGGCAGGGGGATACGAGCAGTACTTC
.	TRBV2	TRBJ1-2	TRBD1	CASSQTGTAYGYTF	TGTGCCAGCAGCCAGACCGGGACAGCTTATGGCTACACCTTC
once	TRBV12-3/TRBV12-4	TRBJ1-6	.	CASSSQGMYSPLHF	TGTGCCAGCAGTTCACAGGGAATGTATTCACCCCTCCACTTT
.	TRBV9	TRBJ2-5	.	CASSVGSGTAETQYF	TGTGCCAGCAGCGTTGGTAGCGGGACAGCAGAGACCCAGTACTTC
few	TRBV7-9	TRBJ1-2	TRBD1	CASSLRDSQHGYTF	TGTGCCAGCAGCTTAAGGGACAGTCAGCATGGCTACACCTTC
many	TRBV15	TRBJ1-1	.	CATSRFPRNTEAFF	TGTGCCACCAGCAGATTCCCTAGGAACACTGAAGCTTTCTTT
once	TRBV15	TRBJ2-7	.	CATSTYGSGEEQYF	TGTGCCACCAGCACCTACGGCTCTGGAGAGGAGCAGTACTTC
.	TRBV29-1	TRBJ2-5	TRBD2	CSVERVAGGRETQYF	TGCAGCGTTGAGAGGGTAGCGGGAGGGCGGGAGACCCAGTACTTC
few	TRBV5-6	TRBJ2-7	.	CASSSRTVVGEQYF	TGTGCCAGCAGCTCTCGGACCGTGGTGGGGGAGCAGTACTTC
.	TRBV2	TRBJ2-5	TRBD1	CASSASGTALGGETQYF	TGTGCCAGCAGCGCCTCCGGGACAGCCCTGGGCGGAGAGACCCAGTACTTC
many	TRBV7-9	TRBJ1-1	.	CASSLGGDTEAFF	TGTGCCAGCAGTCTAGGGGGAGACACTGAAGCTTTCTTT
.	TRBV7-3	TRBJ2-3	TRBD1	CASSPRRGQVTDTQYF	TGTGCCAGCAGCCCACGGCGCGGACAGGTCACAGATACGCAGTATTTT
.	TRBV7-9	TRBJ2-7	TRBD2	CASSMTGGGDYEQYF	TGTGCCAGCAGCATGACGGGCGGGGGGGACTACGAGCAGTACTTC
once	TRBV25-1	TRBJ2-5	TRBD2	CASSEWTSGLETQYF	TGTGCCAGCAGTGAATGGACTAGCGGGCTGGAGACCCAGTACTTC
many	TRBV10-3	TRBJ1-5	.	CAISEGRNINQPQHF	TGTGCCATCAGTGAGGGCAGGAATATCAATCAGCCCCAGCATTTT
.	TRBV9	TRBJ2-5	.	CASSLEFWAGGQETQYF	TGTGCCAGCAGCTTAGAGTTTTGGGCAGGGGGGCAAGAGACCCAGTACTTC
few	TRBV7-9	TRBJ1-6	.	CASSREADDSPLHF	TGTGCCAGCAGCCGTGAGGCCGACGATTCACCCCTCCACTTT
many	TRBV7-9	TRBJ2-5	TRBD1	CASSFGTGGETQYF	TGTGCCAGCAGCTTTGGGACAGGGGGGGAGACCCAGTACTTC
.	TRBV7-8	TRBJ1-1	.	CASSLARAGANTEAFF	TGTGCCAGCAGCTTGGCCCGGGCAGGGGCGAACACTGAAGCTTTCTTT
.	TRBV29-1	TRBJ1-1	.	CSSPTVGINTEAFF	TGCAGCAGCCCAACAGTGGGTATTAACACTGAAGCTTTCTTT
.	TRBV12-3/TRBV12-4	TRBJ1-1	TRBD1	CASSLEQGAAAFF	TGTGCCAGCAGTTTAGAACAGGGGGCGGCTGCTTTCTTT